The 18 T cell receptor beta chains below come from one sample, sequenced in a study of radiotherapy plus CTLA-4 blockade in lung cancer. Clones were read by immunoSEQ multiplex PCR, and TCRdb kept only the in-frame ones, dropping some. The table lists approximately 99,000 clones, around nine tenths of them singletons. The sample was peripheral blood, taken from a patient treated with radiotherapy plus ipilimumab. The receptor set was obtained from a human donor with non-small cell lung cancer that progressed on radiotherapy plus ipilimumab.

V is TRBV7-6 and J is TRBJ2-3; the match to TRBD2 covers 8 bases. Germline V gene lookup returns CDR1 SGHVS and CDR2 FNYEAQ. This CDR3 contains 16 residues. V lost 1 base, J lost 2 bases, and 5 bases stayed unmatched. CDR3 in DNA: TGTGCCAGCAGCTTAGGGGCGGGAGGTCCCACAGATACGCAGTATTTT. Residues: CASSLGAGGPTDTQYF.

This rearrangement joins TRBV19 to TRBJ2-3; 12 nucleotides agree with TRBD2. V lost 5 bases to trimming and J lost 4 bases; unmatched junction nucleotides: 4. This CDR3 contains 15 residues. Germline V gene lookup returns CDR1 LNHDA and CDR2 SQIVND (reference sequence). This CDR3 reads CASSLTSGSPDTQYF. The CDR3 DNA reads TGTGCCAGTAGTTTGACTAGCGGGAGCCCAGATACGCAGTATTTT.

This chain links TRBV30 with TRBJ1-1; D is unresolved. The CDR3 has 14 residues. Germline lookup yields CDR1 GTSNPN and CDR2 SVGIG (reference sequence). Deletions cut 0 bases from V and 3 bases from J, with 11 bases between. The CDR3 nucleotides are TGTGCCTGGAGTGTCGGGGTGCTAGACACTGAAGCTTTCTTT. It encodes CAWSVGVLDTEAFF.

The chain uses TRBV5-1 and TRBJ2-1, with 7 bases fitting TRBD1. CDR3 length: 14 amino acids. Germline V gives CDR1 SGHRS, CDR2 YFSETQ. The ends lost 2 bases at V and 6 bases at J; junction bases unmatched: 5. Here the CDR3 reads CASSLGGRVNEQFF. For the CDR3, the DNA is TGCGCCAGCAGCTTAGGGGGCCGGGTCAATGAGCAGTTCTTC.

J is TRBJ1-1 and V is TRBV11-3; D is perhaps TRBD1 (6 bases). From germline, CDR1 is SGHNT and CDR2 YENEEA. V gave up 1 base and J gave up 1 base, with 10 bases separating them. This CDR3 is built from 15 residues. CDR3 DNA sequence: TGTGCCAGCAGCTTAGGAGGACAGAGGAACACTGAAGCTTTCTTT. Translating gives CASSLGGQRNTEAFF.

V and J are TRBV10-3 and TRBJ1-4, with D possibly being TRBD1 (5 bases). The germline V gene has CDR1 ENHRY and CDR2 SYGVKD. CDR3 length: 15 residues. V was trimmed by 3 bases and J by 5 bases, leaving 13 bases between them. CDR3 sequence: CAISEHGGENEKLFF. CDR3 nucleotide sequence: TGTGCCATCAGTGAACATGGGGGGGAGAATGAAAAACTGTTTTTT.

The V gene is TRBV9, the J gene TRBJ2-3, with 9 bases fitting TRBD2. V shed 0 bases, J shed 4 bases, and the junction held 9 bases outside the gene matches. Germline values: CDR1 SGDLS, CDR2 YYNGEE. The CDR3 spans 17 residues. The CDR3, as DNA: TGTGCCAGCAGCGTAGGTGGTAGCGGGAGTTTTGCAGATACGCAGTATTTT. It yields the protein CASSVGGSGSFADTQYF.

This sequence joins TRBV9 and TRBJ2-3; D tentatively reads TRBD1 or TRBD2 (5 bases each). The CDR3 runs 16 residues. Germline lookup yields CDR1 SGDLS and CDR2 YYNGEE. V was cut by 0 bases and J by 2 bases, with 13 bases left in between. This chain's CDR3 is CASSVGVSGPTDTQYF. The DNA for the CDR3 is TGTGCCAGCAGCGTAGGTGTGTCGGGGCCCACAGATACGCAGTATTTT.

The chain couples TRBV6-1 to TRBJ2-2; the D is unclear. V was cut by 3 bases and J by 5 bases, with 13 bases left in between. CDR3 size: 15 residues. Germline values: CDR1 MNHNS, CDR2 SASEGT. The CDR3 DNA is TGTGCCAGCAGTGACCAACGGACGTTTACCGGGGAGCTGTTTTTT. It encodes CASSDQRTFTGELFF.

The CDR3 loop is CSAGTGASGETQYF. Written as DNA, the CDR3 is TGCAGCGCAGGGACAGGGGCCTCCGGGGAGACCCAGTACTTC. V and J are TRBV29-1 and TRBJ2-5, with 10 bases identical to TRBD1. This CDR3 region has 14 residues. The germline CDR1 and CDR2 sequences are SQVTM and ANQGSEA. Trimming cost V 7 bases and J 5 bases; bases outside gene matches: 10.

This chain uses TRBV5-1 with TRBJ2-1, with D perhaps matching TRBD2 (5 bases). V lost 2 bases and J 10 bases, leaving 7 bases between the germline ends. Per germline, CDR1 SGHRS and CDR2 YFSETQ. The CDR3 runs to 11 residues. CDR3 loop: CASSFTGEQFF. The CDR3 bases are TGCGCCAGCAGCTTCACGGGGGAGCAGTTCTTC.

The J gene is TRBJ2-5, the V gene TRBV7-3, with 10 nucleotides matching TRBD2. The CDR3 runs to 17 residues. V trimming: 5 bases; J trimming: 1 base; junction bases outside the gene matches: 10. Per germline, CDR1 SGHTA and CDR2 FQGTGA. The CDR3 region has the DNA TGTGCCAGCAGCAAAGGGTTAGCGGGAGGTTTCCAAGAGACCCAGTACTTC. This translates into CASSKGLAGGFQETQYF.

This chain joins TRBV9 and TRBJ2-1; TRBD2 matches at 8 bases. This CDR3 is built from 14 residues. J was trimmed by 8 bases and V by 0 bases; bases with no gene match: 4. The germline gives CDR1 SGDLS, CDR2 YYNGEE. CDR3 coding DNA: TGTGCCAGCAGCGTAGAAGCGGGAGTCCATGAGCAGTTCTTC. This translates into CASSVEAGVHEQFF.

This chain connects TRBV5-6 to TRBJ1-2; TRBD1 agrees at 11 bases. J was trimmed by 3 bases and V by 4 bases; bases with no gene match: 2. This CDR3 spans 14 amino acids. Germline V CDR1 and CDR2: SGHDT, YYEEEE. CDR3 in amino acids: CASSGTGGYYGYTF. In DNA form, the CDR3 reads TGTGCCAGCAGCGGGACAGGGGGATACTATGGCTACACCTTC.

Written as DNA, the CDR3 is TGTGCCAGCAGCTTAGGAGGAGCGGGAGGAGGCGAGCAGTACTTC. Protein: CASSLGGAGGGEQYF. This rearrangement joins TRBV7-6 to TRBJ2-7, with TRBD2 matching over 9 bases. Germline CDR1 and CDR2: SGHVS and FNYEAQ. J gave up 6 bases and V 1 base, and 7 bases lay outside the gene matches. The CDR3 sequence is 15 residues long.

The V call is TRBV5-1, the J call TRBJ1-4; D uncertain. Germline CDR1 SGHRS, CDR2 YFSETQ. The V gene lost 0 bases and the J gene lost 6 bases, with 12 bases spanning the gap. This CDR3 comprises 15 residues. The CDR3, as DNA: TGCGCCAGCAGCTTGGGCGGACGGCCCGATGAAAAACTGTTTTTT. Its translation is CASSLGGRPDEKLFF.

V usage is TRBV6-6 and J usage is TRBJ2-7, with 8 bases lining up with TRBD1. V gave up 7 bases and J gave up 3 bases; unmatched junction bases: 11. Germline V gene data show CDR1 as MNHNY and CDR2 as SVGAGI (reference sequence). CDR3 length equals 15 residues. CDR3 nucleotide sequence: TGTGCCAGCACACCAGGACAGGGAAGGCTCTACGAGCAGTACTTC. It yields the protein CASTPGQGRLYEQYF.

With regard to this clone: This CDR3 is also generated by other DNA sequences in the sample. The chain couples TRBV30 to TRBJ2-7, with D tentatively TRBD2 (7 bases). The CDR3 is 11 amino acids. Germline V lookup: CDR1 GTSNPN, CDR2 SVGIG (reference sequence). V lost 3 bases to trimming and J lost 12 bases, with 15 bases between them. The chain's CDR3 is CAWRGRGGRYF. CDR3 DNA sequence: TGTGCCTGGAGGGGGAGGGGGGGGCGGTACTTC.